This T cell receptor (beta chain) was recorded in a study of cytomegalovirus exposure and HLA in healthy donors. There are 16 residues in the CDR3. Germline CDR1 SEHNR, CDR2 FQNEAQ (reference sequence). Turning to this clone: The antigen is undetermined. The junction differs from germline at one of its ends, possibly a read error.

Vbeta (60) and Jbeta (13) primers were used in the PCR. Some clones are missing from TCRdb's copy, which holds only in-frame ones; the method was immunoSEQ multiplex PCR. The repertoire holds approximately 79,000 clones, with around 76% as singletons. Study results and caveats: TCR beta V- and J-gene trimming, according to a later analysis, was linked to a missense DCLRE1C variant. CMV antigen specificity of a few CMV-associated chains was confirmed in vitro.

Each donor's status was that of a healthy bone marrow donor. Sequenced sample: PBMCs. The receptor comes from a male donor in good health and CMV-seropositive. The V call is TRBV7-9, the J call TRBJ1-2, with D possibly matching TRBD1 (6 bases). The CDR3 nucleotides read TGTTCCAGCAGACCTAGACAGGACGCTTATAACTATGGCTACACCTTC. Translation gives CSSRPRQDAYNYGYTF.